This T cell receptor (beta chain) is from a study of CD8 T cells in ankylosing spondylitis. Looked up from germline, CDR1 is DFQATT and CDR2 is SNEGSKA (reference sequence). Trimming removed 6 bases at V and 5 bases at J, with 17 bases between. CDR3 length equals 14 residues. TCRdb redid the calling of the 5' RACE reads with MiXCR, one entry per CDR3 protein. The sample yields some 250,000 distinct CDR3 sequences, 7.5% to 9% seen once. This clonotype was found many times. The material sequenced was blood, either unsorted or a sorted T cell fraction (not recorded which). This TCR derives from a male donor with ankylosing spondylitis or in good health (not recorded which). The chain recombines TRBV20-1 with TRBJ1-5; D perhaps matches TRBD1 (5 bases). The CDR3 loop reads CSAAAGGLDQPQHF. The DNA of the CDR3 is TGCAGTGCCGCCGCCGGGGGGTTGGATCAGCCCCAGCATTTT.